The 13 T cell receptor delta chains in this list originate from one sample, sequenced in a study of delta chain sequences of gamma delta T cells. TCRdb reapplied CATT to the 5' RACE reads. The sample carries 2,000 to 3,000 delta-chain clones, approximately 30% recorded once. The material sequenced was either unsorted cells or a sorted T cell fraction (not recorded which). These receptors were taken from a human donor in good health.

This clone counts as medium-sized. This chain joins TRDV2 and TRDJ1; 12 nucleotides match TRDD3. The CDR3 sequence is 19 residues long. Germline loops: CDR1 GEAIGNYY, CDR2 EKD. The trim removed 1 base at V and 0 bases at J, leaving 11 bases unmatched. The CDR3 DNA reads TGTGCCTGTGACACGATGGTACTGGGGGATACCAACAACACCGATAAACTCATCTTT. Amino acids: CACDTMVLGDTNNTDKLIF.

As to this clone: The protein held in TCRdb is that of a much larger clone and does not match this DNA's translation at residue 4, likely because of a read error; the protein shown is translated from the DNA. The rearrangement joins TRDV2 to TRDJ1; tentatively, D is TRDD2 (5 bases). The germline V gene has CDR1 GEAIGNYY and CDR2 EKD. This CDR3 has 15 residues. In nucleotides, the CDR3 is TGTGCCTGTTACACCGTCCTAAGCTCGGCCGATAAACTCATCTTT. It is translated as CACYTVLSSADKLIF.

In this sample, this clone is medium-sized. The J gene is TRDJ1, the V gene TRDV2; TRDD3 agrees at 11 bases. The CDR3 covers 15 residues. Germline assignment: CDR1 GEAIGNYY and CDR2 EKD. V was pared by 3 bases and J by 2 bases, with 4 bases of the junction left unmatched. Here the CDR3 DNA reads TGTGCCTGTGACCCACTGGGGGATAAAACCGATAAACTCATCTTT. Protein: CACDPLGDKTDKLIF.

In this sample, this clone is medium-sized. The chain combines TRDV2 with TRDJ1; 9 bases are shared with TRDD3. Unmatched junction bases numbered 19, after V lost 3 bases and J lost 0 bases. Germline assignment: CDR1 GEAIGNYY and CDR2 EKD. This CDR3 is built from 20 residues. CDR3 region: CACDSALRTGGDDNTDKLIF. For the CDR3, the DNA is TGTGCCTGTGACTCCGCCCTTCGTACTGGGGGAGACGATAACACCGATAAACTCATCTTT.

This clone was seen a single time. The called J gene is TRDJ1, whereas the V gene has no call; the listed D gene, TRDD3, was not tested against the DNA. This CDR3 has 35 amino acids. The CDR3 region has the DNA TGTGCCTCCGATCTCACTCTATCCGACAAGCAGTGGTATCAACGCAGAGTCCGCTTCGCTAATGTCTTGGGGGGGTCTGGGGGATACAGGGATAAACTCATCTTT. This sequence encodes CASDLTLSDKQWYQRRVRFANVLGGSGGYRDKLIF.

This clone has more than one count but fewer than ten. This probably arose from a read error, given a far larger clone one base away. The gene calls are TRDV2 and TRDJ1, with TRDD3 identical over 8 bases. The CDR3 has 21 amino acids. CDR1 and CDR2 from the germline V gene are GEAIGNYY and EKD. CDR3 in amino acids: CSCQILGAVDPAEKTVDKLIF. CDR3 nucleotide sequence: TGTTCCTGTCAGATACTGGGGGCAGTCGACCCCGCGGAGAAGACTGTCGATAAACTCATCTTT.

Sample share makes this clone medium-sized. V gene TRDV2 combines with J gene TRDJ1; 8 bases agree with TRDD3. The CDR3 length is 17 residues. V was pared by 1 base and J by 0 bases, with 9 bases of the junction left unmatched. Germline CDR1 and CDR2: GEAIGNYY and EKD. The CDR3 is CACDTITGGAHTDKLIF. CDR3 in DNA: TGTGCCTGTGACACGATTACTGGGGGTGCCCACACCGATAAACTCATCTTT.

Comment on this clone: TCRdb pairs this DNA with a much larger clone's protein that differs at residue 8, likely a read error; the protein shown was translated from the DNA. This sequence joins TRDV2 and TRDJ1, with 8 bases matching TRDD3. V was pared by 3 bases and J by 0 bases, with 11 bases of the junction left unmatched. This CDR3 has 17 residues. Germline V CDR1 and CDR2: GEAIGNYY, EKD. The CDR3 DNA follows: TGTGCCTGTGACCCTCTAAGTAATGGGGGATACACCGATAAACTCATCTTT. Encoded protein: CACDPLSNGGYTDKLIF.

Turning to this clone: One end of the junction is discordant with germline, which a read error may explain. The sample holds other DNA sequences that translate to the same CDR3. V and J are TRDV2 and TRDJ3, with D maybe TRDD3 (6 bases). This CDR3 has 19 residues. CDR1 GEAIGNYY and CDR2 EKD come from the germline V gene. This CDR3 is CACDTGGNPFSWDTRQMFF. CDR3 coding DNA: TGTGCCTGTGACACGGGGGGGAACCCATTCTCCTGGGACACCCGACAGATGTTTTTT.

In this sample, this clone is medium-sized. The chain uses TRDV2 and TRDJ3; D unclear. Germline V CDR1 and CDR2: GEAIGNYY, EKD. The V end lost 0 bases, the J end lost 0 bases, and 8 bases lay between the germline ends. The CDR3 length is 17 residues. CDR3 region: CACDTPESSWDTRQMFF. CDR3 nucleotides: TGTGCCTGTGACACCCCGGAGAGCTCCTGGGACACCCGACAGATGTTTTTC.

This clone was counted only a few times. The chain uses TRDV2 and TRDJ1, with 8 bases aligning to TRDD3. The length of the CDR3 is 16 residues. The V gene end was trimmed by 0 bases and the J gene end by 0 bases; junction bases not matched to a gene: 5. Germline V CDR1 and CDR2: GEAIGNYY, EKD. In DNA, the CDR3 is TGTGCCTGTGACACCGTAGCCTGGGGGAACACCGATAAACTCATCTTT. Protein: CACDTVAWGNTDKLIF.

This clone was counted between two and nine times. V and J are TRDV2 and TRDJ1; 8 bases are a match to TRDD3. J gave up 2 bases and V 3 bases, and 13 bases lay outside the gene matches. The CDR3 length is 17 residues. Germline CDR1 reads GEAIGNYY; CDR2 reads EKD. CDR3 DNA: TGTGCCTGTGACCCACTGGGGGGCCCCAACCCAACCGATAAACTCATCTTT. Translating gives CACDPLGGPNPTDKLIF.

Note on this clone: A far larger clone differs by one base, so this is likely a read error. V gene TRDV2 combines with J gene TRDJ1; 13 nucleotides align to TRDD3. Germline V gene data show CDR1 as GEAIGNYY and CDR2 as EKD. CDR3 length equals 19 residues. V lost 3 bases and J lost 3; bases outside the gene matches: 15. The CDR3, as DNA: TGTGCCTGTGACGGAATACTGGGGGATACGCGGAGAAGAGCCGATAAACTCATCTTT. It yields the protein CACDGILGDTRRRADKLIF.